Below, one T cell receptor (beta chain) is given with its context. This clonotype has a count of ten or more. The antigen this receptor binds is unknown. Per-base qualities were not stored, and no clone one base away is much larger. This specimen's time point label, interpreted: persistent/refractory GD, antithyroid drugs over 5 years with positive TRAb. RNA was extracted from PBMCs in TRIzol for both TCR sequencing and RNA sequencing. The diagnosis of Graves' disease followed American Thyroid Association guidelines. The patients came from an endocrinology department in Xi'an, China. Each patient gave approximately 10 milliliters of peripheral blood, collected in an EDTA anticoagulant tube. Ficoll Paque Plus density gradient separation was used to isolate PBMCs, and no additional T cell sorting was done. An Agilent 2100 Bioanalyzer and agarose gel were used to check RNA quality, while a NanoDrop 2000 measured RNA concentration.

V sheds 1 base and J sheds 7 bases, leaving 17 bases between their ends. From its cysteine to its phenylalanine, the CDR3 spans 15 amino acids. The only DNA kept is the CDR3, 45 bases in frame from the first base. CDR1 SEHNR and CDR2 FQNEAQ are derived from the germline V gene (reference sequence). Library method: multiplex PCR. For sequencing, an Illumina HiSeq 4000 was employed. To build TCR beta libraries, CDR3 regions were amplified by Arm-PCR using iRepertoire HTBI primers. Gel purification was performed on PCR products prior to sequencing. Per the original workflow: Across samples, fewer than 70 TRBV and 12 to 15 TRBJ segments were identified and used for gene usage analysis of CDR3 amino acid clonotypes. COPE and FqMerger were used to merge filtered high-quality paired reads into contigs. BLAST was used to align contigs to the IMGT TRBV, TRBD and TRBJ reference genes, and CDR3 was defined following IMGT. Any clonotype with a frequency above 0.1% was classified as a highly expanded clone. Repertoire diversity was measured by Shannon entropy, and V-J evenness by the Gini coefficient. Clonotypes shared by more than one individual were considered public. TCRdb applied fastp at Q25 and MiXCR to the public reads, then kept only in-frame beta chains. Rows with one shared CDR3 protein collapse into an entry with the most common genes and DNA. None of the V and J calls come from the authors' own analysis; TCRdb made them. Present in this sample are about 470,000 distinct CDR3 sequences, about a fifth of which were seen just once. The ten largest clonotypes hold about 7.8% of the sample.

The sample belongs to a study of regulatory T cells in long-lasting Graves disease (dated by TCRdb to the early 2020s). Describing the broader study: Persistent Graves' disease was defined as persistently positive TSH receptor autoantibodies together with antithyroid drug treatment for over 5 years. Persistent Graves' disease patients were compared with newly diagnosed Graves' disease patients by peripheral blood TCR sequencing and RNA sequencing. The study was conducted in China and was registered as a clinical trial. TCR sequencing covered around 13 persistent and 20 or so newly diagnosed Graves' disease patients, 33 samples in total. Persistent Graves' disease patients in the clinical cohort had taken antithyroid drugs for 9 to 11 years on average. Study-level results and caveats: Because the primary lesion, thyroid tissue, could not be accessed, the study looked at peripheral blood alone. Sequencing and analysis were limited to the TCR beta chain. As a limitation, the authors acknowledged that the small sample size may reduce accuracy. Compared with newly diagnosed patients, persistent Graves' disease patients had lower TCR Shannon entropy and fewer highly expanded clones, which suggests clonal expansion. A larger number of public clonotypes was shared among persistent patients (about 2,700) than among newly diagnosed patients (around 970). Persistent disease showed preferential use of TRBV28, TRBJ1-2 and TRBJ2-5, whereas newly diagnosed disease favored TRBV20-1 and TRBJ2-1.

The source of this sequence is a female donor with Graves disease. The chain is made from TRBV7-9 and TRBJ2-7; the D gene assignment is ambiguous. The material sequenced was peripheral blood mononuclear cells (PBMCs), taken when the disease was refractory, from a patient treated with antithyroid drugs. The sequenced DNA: TGTGCCAGCAGCTTAGTTGGGCCGTCCTTTAGGGAGCAGTACTTC. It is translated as CASSLVGPSFREQYF.